This record covers a single T cell receptor (beta chain). Its antigen is unknown. One end of the junction is discordant with germline, which a read error may explain. The data were taken from a study of T cells after yellow fever vaccination. Study results and limitations: Some clonotypes were seen in both the CD4 and the CD8 compartments. These made up a small share and likely arose from convergent recombination. After the booster, over 95% of CD4 and more than 85% of CD8 primary-response clones were re-detected.

The CDR3 has 15 amino acids. Germline-derived CDR1 and CDR2 are LNHNV and YYDKDF (reference sequence). TCRdb reprocessed the 5' RACE reads via MiXCR and lists one record per CDR3 protein. The data contain about 300,000 distinct CDR3 sequences, roughly 4% of them singletons. The sequence came from a young man who received the YFV17D yellow fever vaccine. This chain joins TRBV15 and TRBJ1-1; D possibly corresponds to TRBD1 (6 bases). This specimen was PBMCs, taken 5 days after the yellow fever booster vaccination. The CDR3 spells CATIREIRGLGEAFF. CDR3 DNA sequence: TGTGCCACCATCAGAGAAATCCGGGGGCTCGGTGAAGCTTTCTTT.